The 19 T cell receptor beta chains listed next were all sequenced from one sample in a study of cytomegalovirus exposure and HLA in healthy donors (dated by TCRdb to between 2016 and 2019). Libraries were made using the immunoSEQ multiplex PCR assay. The multiplex PCR relied on a mix of 60 forward primers for TCR Vbeta segments and 13 reverse primers for TCR Jbeta segments. The clones in this table, taken by TCRdb from immuneACCESS, are in-frame only. Not every clone is retained; where verified, under half of the shortfall comes from an unresolved V gene, and the cause of the rest is unknown. The sample's clone listing holds more than 40,000 clones. The ten most abundant clones make up 2% to 2.5% of the sample. Sequencing was carried out using PBMCs. These receptors originate from a middle-aged woman in good health and CMV-seronegative.

The chain couples TRBV10-3 to TRBJ1-1; TRBD1 matches at 8 bases. The CDR3 extends over 15 amino acids. Trimming removed 4 bases from V and 1 base from J; junction bases left unmatched: 5. The germline CDR1 and CDR2 sequences are ENHRY and SYGVKD. CDR3 bases: TGTGCCATCAGTGCGTCGGACAGGGAGAACACTGAAGCTTTCTTT. This sequence encodes CAISASDRENTEAFF.

The chain combines TRBV7-9 with TRBJ2-1; no definite D call. Trimming left V 3 bases short and J 9 bases short, with 9 bases between. There are 12 residues in the CDR3. CDR1 SEHNR and CDR2 FQNEAQ come from the germline V gene (reference sequence). The CDR3 spells CASSFTQAEQFF. The CDR3 DNA sequence: TGTGCCAGCAGCTTTACGCAGGCTGAGCAGTTCTTC.

About this clone itself: Other DNA sequences in this sample translate to the same CDR3. The rearrangement links TRBV7-9 to TRBJ2-1; TRBD1 aligns across 9 bases. The V and J ends lost 3 bases and 7 bases, in that order; junction bases with no gene match: 4. Looked up from germline, CDR1 is SEHNR and CDR2 is FQNEAQ (reference sequence). The CDR3 runs to 14 residues. The chain's CDR3 is CASSFTQGANEQFF. The CDR3 DNA sequence: TGTGCCAGCAGCTTTACACAGGGGGCAAATGAGCAGTTCTTC. The variable domain in full, completed from reference TRBV7-9 and TRBJ2-1, reads DTGVSQNPRHKITKRGQNVTFRCDPISEHNRLYWYRQTLGQGPEFLTYFQNEAQLEKSRLLSDRFSAERPKGSFSTLEIQRTEQGDSAMYLCASSFTQGANEQFFGPGTRLTVL.

This chain joins TRBV7-2 and TRBJ2-3; 7 nucleotides match TRBD1. This CDR3 is 15 amino acids long. The junction had 5 bases not matched to a gene; V was cut back by 5 bases and J by 0 bases. CDR1 and CDR2 from the germline V gene are SGHTA and FQGNSA. Written as DNA, the CDR3 is TGTGCCAGCAGCGTAGGGACAGCAAGCACAGATACGCAGTATTTT. This sequence encodes CASSVGTASTDTQYF.

V gene TRBV6-1 combines with J gene TRBJ1-1; D unresolved. The CDR3 spans 13 residues. Trimming cost V 3 bases and J 1 base, with 6 bases left between them. CDR1 and CDR2 (germline): MNHNS, SASEGT. This chain's CDR3 is CASSEARNTEAFF. CDR3 DNA sequence: TGTGCCAGCAGTGAGGCCCGGAACACTGAAGCTTTCTTT.

This chain connects TRBV10-3 to TRBJ1-2; no clear D gene. V shed 0 bases and J shed 3 bases, with 5 bases lying between them. The CDR3 loop spans 13 amino acids. Germline V gives CDR1 ENHRY, CDR2 SYGVKD. The CDR3 bases are TGTGCCATCAGTGAGTCGGAGTACTATGGCTACACCTTC. Its translation: CAISESEYYGYTF.

The chain links TRBV19 to TRBJ2-1, with a possible D match to TRBD2 (6 bases). CDR1 and CDR2 from the germline V gene are LNHDA and SQIVND (reference sequence). The CDR3 covers 16 residues. Trimming removed 1 base from V and 6 bases from J, with 16 bases in between. The chain's CDR3 is CASSIGGGGPVNEQFF. CDR3 DNA: TGTGCCAGTAGTATAGGTGGGGGAGGACCTGTCAATGAGCAGTTCTTC.

V and J are TRBV5-1 and TRBJ1-3; 9 nucleotides line up with TRBD1. CDR1 and CDR2 (germline): SGHRS, YFSETQ. J gave up 7 bases and V 4 bases, and 6 bases lay outside the gene matches. The CDR3 contains 14 residues. The CDR3: CASSALGTGNTIYF. The CDR3 bases are TGCGCCAGCAGCGCCTTGGGGACAGGGAACACCATATATTTT.

This sequence joins TRBV5-4 and TRBJ2-3; 9 bases agree with TRBD2. The CDR3 has 16 amino acids. Germline V gene data show CDR1 as SGHNT and CDR2 as YYREEE (reference sequence). J was trimmed by 7 bases and V by 0 bases; bases with no gene match: 9. In DNA, the CDR3 is TGTGCCAGCAGCTTGGGGGGGAGGACTAGCGTAAATACGCAGTATTTT. Amino acid sequence: CASSLGGRTSVNTQYF. Complete variable domain (other parts from reference TRBV5-4 and TRBJ2-3): ETGVTQSPTHLIKTRGQQVTLRCSSQSGHNTVSWYQQALGQGPQFIFQYYREEENGRGNFPPRFSGLQFPNYSSELNVNALELDDSALYLCASSLGGRTSVNTQYFGPGTRLTVL.

The V call is TRBV6-5, the J call TRBJ1-4, with 8 bases matching TRBD1. V lost 4 bases to trimming and J lost 8 bases; unmatched junction nucleotides: 6. Per the germline V gene, CDR1 is MNHEY and CDR2 is SVGAGI. The CDR3 totals 14 residues. CDR3 loop: CASSSGTGEEKLFF. In DNA form, the CDR3 reads TGTGCCAGCAGTTCCGGGACAGGAGAGGAAAAACTGTTTTTT.

The chain links TRBV6-6 to TRBJ1-1; 9 nucleotides match TRBD1. Per germline, CDR1 MNHNY and CDR2 SVGAGI (reference sequence). Trimming took 7 bases from V and 13 from J; bases not matched to a gene: 16. This CDR3 is 14 amino acids long. This CDR3 reads CASNYDPGQGVVFF. In DNA form, the CDR3 reads TGTGCCAGCAACTACGATCCGGGACAGGGAGTGGTTTTCTTT.

Details on this clone: One end of the junction varies from germline; a read error may be responsible. V usage is TRBV30 and J usage is TRBJ1-5; D unresolved. The germline gives CDR1 GTSNPN, CDR2 SVGIG (reference sequence). The CDR3 contains 15 residues. The CDR3 protein is CAGSVADRREQPQHF. As DNA, the CDR3 is TGTGCCGGGAGTGTAGCCGACCGGCGGGAGCAGCCCCAGCATTTT. The full variable domain, in which reference TRBV30 and TRBJ1-5 provide the parts outside the CDR3, is SQTIHQWPATLVQPVGSPLSLECTVEGTSNPNLYWYRQAAGRGLQLLFYSVGIGQISSEVPQNLSASRPQDRQFILSSKKLLLSDSGFYLCAGSVADRREQPQHFGDGTRLSIL.

The V and J genes are TRBV28 and TRBJ2-3, with D tentatively TRBD2 (7 bases). The CDR3 is made up of 16 amino acids. Per germline, CDR1 MDHEN and CDR2 SYDVKM. V was clipped by 1 base and J by 0 bases, with 11 bases between them. DNA of the CDR3: TGTGCCAGCAGTTTATTTGCGGGGGCTAGCACAGATACGCAGTATTTT. It specifies CASSLFAGASTDTQYF.

The genes are TRBV7-2 and TRBJ2-5, with 10 bases that match TRBD2. CDR1 SGHTA and CDR2 FQGNSA come from the germline V gene. The CDR3 length is 17 residues. Losses at the gene ends were 5 bases for V and 3 bases for J; bases not matched to a gene: 12. CDR3 sequence (DNA): TGTGCCAGCAGCACCTACTCTAGCGGGAGTAGGGAAGAGACCCAGTACTTC. Encoded protein: CASSTYSSGSREETQYF. Supplemented by reference TRBV7-2 and TRBJ2-5, the full variable domain reads GAGVSQSPSNKVTEKGKDVELRCDPISGHTALYWYRQSLGQGLEFLIYFQGNSAPDKSGLPSDRFSAERTGGSVSTLTIQRTQQEDSAVYLCASSTYSSGSREETQYFGPGTRLLVL.

CDR3 loop: CSASQGYGYTF. CDR3 in DNA: TGCAGTGCTAGCCAGGGATATGGCTACACCTTC. J is TRBJ1-2 and V is TRBV20-1, with a weak D call TRBD1 (5 bases). The CDR3 spans 11 residues. Germline V gene lookup returns CDR1 DFQATT and CDR2 SNEGSKA (reference sequence). Trimming removed 3 bases at V and 5 bases at J, with 7 bases between.

The CDR3: CASSMGLAIYEQYF. CDR3 DNA sequence: TGTGCCAGTAGTATGGGACTAGCAATCTACGAGCAGTACTTC. The V and J genes are TRBV19 and TRBJ2-7; 9 nucleotides agree with TRBD2. From germline, CDR1 is LNHDA and CDR2 SQIVND (reference sequence). The CDR3 consists of 14 residues. V dropped 3 bases and J dropped 3; count of bases not matched to a gene: 3.

This rearrangement joins TRBV5-1 to TRBJ2-1; 7 nucleotides match TRBD2. This CDR3 spans 14 amino acids. The V gene end was trimmed by 7 bases and the J gene end by 4 bases; junction bases not matched to a gene: 8. In germline, CDR1 is SGHRS, CDR2 YFSETQ. CDR3 nucleotides: TGCGCCAGCCGGCCTAGCGGCCTTTACAATGAGCAGTTCTTC. It translates to CASRPSGLYNEQFF.

About this clone: Other DNA variants within this sample encode the same CDR3. The rearrangement joins TRBV30 to TRBJ1-3, with D unresolved. Trimming took 2 bases from V and 0 from J, leaving 8 bases between them. The V gene's germline CDR1 is GTSNPN and CDR2 SVGIG (reference sequence). This CDR3 is built from 14 residues. The DNA for the CDR3 is TGTGCCTGGAGTCCCAGACACTCTGGAAACACCATATATTTT. This sequence encodes CAWSPRHSGNTIYF.

This sequence joins TRBV9 and TRBJ1-1; a possible D gene is TRBD1 (5 bases). Germline values: CDR1 SGDLS, CDR2 YYNGEE. Trimming stripped 4 bases from V and 2 bases from J, with 18 bases between. The CDR3 is 16 residues long. The CDR3 reads CASSHGAGRLNTEAFF. For the CDR3, the DNA is TGTGCCAGCAGCCATGGGGCAGGGCGCCTAAACACTGAAGCTTTCTTT.